These 11 T cell receptor beta chains came from one sample sequenced in a study of PD-1 blockade in classical Hodgkin lymphoma. TCRdb's copy holds only in-frame clones and misses some; the assay was immunoSEQ multiplex PCR. Of about 21,000 clones in the sample, roughly 94% were seen once. As to time point: newly diagnosed, previously untreated cHL patient sample. Sequencing used peripheral blood mononuclear cells (PBMCs). These receptor sequences come from a human donor with classical Hodgkin lymphoma.

The chain employs TRBV7-2 and TRBJ1-1, with D uncertain. Germline loops: CDR1 SGHTA, CDR2 FQGNSA. Trimming cost V 5 bases and J 1 base, with 14 bases left between them. CDR3 length equals 15 residues. Here the CDR3 reads CASSPRPTENTEAFF. The CDR3 DNA sequence: TGTGCCAGCAGCCCCCGCCCGACGGAGAACACTGAAGCTTTCTTT.

In regard to this clone: Other DNA sequences in this specimen translate into the identical CDR3. The chain carries TRBV5-6 and TRBJ1-2; the D gene is possibly TRBD1 (6 bases). The germline CDR1 and CDR2 sequences are SGHDT and YYEEEE. Trimming cost V 4 bases and J 2 bases, with 18 bases left between them. This CDR3 spans 16 amino acids. The CDR3 DNA follows: TGTGCCAGCAGCGTAGTAGCCCAGGGGACCAACTATGGCTACACCTTC. Protein product: CASSVVAQGTNYGYTF.

V is TRBV5-6 and J is TRBJ1-6, with D unclear. The CDR3 totals 19 residues. Germline V gene sequence: CDR1 SGHDT, CDR2 YYEEEE. The V end lost 0 bases, the J end lost 7 bases, and 23 bases lay between the germline ends. For the CDR3, the DNA is TGTGCCAGCAGCTTGGCGGGCTCCGCCCTCTTACCGAGGAATTCACCCCTCCACTTT. Protein sequence: CASSLAGSALLPRNSPLHF. Using reference TRBV5-6 and TRBJ1-6 for the parts outside the CDR3, the full variable domain is DAGVTQSPTHLIKTRGQQVTLRCSPKSGHDTVSWYQQALGQGPQFIFQYYEEEERQRGNFPDRFSGHQFPNYSSELNVNALLLGDSALYLCASSLAGSALLPRNSPLHFGNGTRLTVT.

The genes are TRBV5-1 and TRBJ1-1; 7 bases are shared with TRBD1. Germline loops: CDR1 SGHRS, CDR2 YFSETQ. Trimming removed 3 bases from V and 6 bases from J; junction bases left unmatched: 2. CDR3 size: 12 residues. CDR3 sequence (DNA): TGCGCCAGCAGCTACGGGACAGCTGAAGCTTTCTTT. Translated, it gives CASSYGTAEAFF. Using reference TRBV5-1 and TRBJ1-1 for the parts outside the CDR3, the full variable domain is KAGVTQTPRYLIKTRGQQVTLSCSPISGHRSVSWYQQTPGQGLQFLFEYFSETQRNKGNFPGRFSGRQFSNSRSEMNVSTLELGDSALYLCASSYGTAEAFFGQGTRLTVV.

The chain carries TRBV5-4 and TRBJ1-2; no firm D call. Trimming pared 0 bases from V and 5 bases from J, leaving 5 bases between. The CDR3 has 12 amino acids. From germline, CDR1 is SGHNT and CDR2 YYREEE (reference sequence). CDR3: CASSLGDYGYTF. The CDR3 DNA reads as TGTGCCAGCAGCTTGGGGGATTATGGCTACACCTTC.

The chain is built from TRBV6-6 and TRBJ1-4; D is possibly TRBD1 (5 bases). The CDR3 is 15 amino acids. Germline lookup yields CDR1 MNHNY and CDR2 SVGAGI (reference sequence). V lost 6 bases and J 5 bases, leaving 16 bases between the germline ends. The CDR3 DNA sequence: TGTGCCAGCAGCTCCCAGGGTAGGGGCAATGAAAAACTGTTTTTT. Translation: CASSSQGRGNEKLFF.

This clone was counted once. The chain recombines TRBV13 with TRBJ2-3; D uncertain. The germline V gene encodes CDR1 PRHDT and CDR2 FYEKMQ (reference sequence). V was cut by 5 bases and J by 1 base, with 7 bases left in between. The CDR3 has 13 residues. CDR3 nucleotide sequence: TGTGCCAGCAGCCTACCTGGCACAGATACGCAGTATTTT. This codes for CASSLPGTDTQYF.

The V gene is TRBV9, the J gene TRBJ1-4; D is uncertain. Trimming stripped 3 bases from V and 0 bases from J, with 18 bases between. Germline CDR1 SGDLS, CDR2 YYNGEE. The CDR3 has 18 residues. The CDR3 nucleotides read TGTGCCAGCAGCGCGTTGGGAGGAGCAATTTCAACTAATGAAAAACTGTTTTTT. Translating it yields CASSALGGAISTNEKLFF.

This clone was found once. The chain couples TRBV5-1 to TRBJ2-5; TRBD2 matches at 9 bases. In germline, CDR1 is SGHRS, CDR2 YFSETQ. The CDR3 has 17 residues. Trimming removed 0 bases from V and 4 bases from J; junction bases left unmatched: 10. CDR3 sequence reads: CASSLVPGGGAPETQYF. The CDR3 nucleotides are TGCGCCAGCAGCTTGGTGCCGGGCGGGGGGGCCCCAGAGACCCAGTACTTC.

The chain joins TRBV6-1 to TRBJ2-5; D may be TRBD1 (5 bases). In germline, CDR1 is MNHNS, CDR2 SASEGT. Trimming left V 10 bases short and J 1 base short, with 16 bases between. The CDR3 length is 14 residues. CDR3 sequence: CAIAGIGAQETQYF. The CDR3 coding sequence is TGTGCCATCGCAGGGATAGGGGCCCAAGAGACCCAGTACTTC.

The chain is built from TRBV9 and TRBJ2-2; D is perhaps TRBD2 (5 bases). Per the germline V gene, CDR1 is SGDLS and CDR2 is YYNGEE. The V and J ends lost 3 bases and 0 bases respectively, with 15 bases between them. This CDR3 comprises 17 residues. The CDR3 region is CASSAPSGVANTGELFF. Written as DNA, the CDR3 is TGTGCCAGCAGCGCCCCTTCCGGGGTCGCGAACACCGGGGAGCTGTTTTTT.